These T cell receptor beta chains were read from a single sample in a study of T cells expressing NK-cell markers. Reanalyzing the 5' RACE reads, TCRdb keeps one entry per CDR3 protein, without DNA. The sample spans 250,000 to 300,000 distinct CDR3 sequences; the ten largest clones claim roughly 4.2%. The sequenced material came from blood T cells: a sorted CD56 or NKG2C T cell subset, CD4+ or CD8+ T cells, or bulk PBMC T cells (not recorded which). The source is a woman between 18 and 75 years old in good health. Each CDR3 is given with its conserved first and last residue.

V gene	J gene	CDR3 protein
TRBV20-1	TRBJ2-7	CSASAGGPYEQYF
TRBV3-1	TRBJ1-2	CASSQVTGGGYTF
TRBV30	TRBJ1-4	CAWSVLGRGSEKLFF
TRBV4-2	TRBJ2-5	CASSQRGPQETQYF
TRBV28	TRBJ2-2	CASSSRTGELFF
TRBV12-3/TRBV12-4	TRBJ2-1	CASNLDRVNNEQFF
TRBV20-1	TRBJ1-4	CSGKGGEKLFF
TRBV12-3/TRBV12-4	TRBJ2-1	CASSLVANEQFF
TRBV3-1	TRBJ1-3	CASSHDRASGNTIYF
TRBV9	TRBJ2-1	CASSDTGTGFNEQFF
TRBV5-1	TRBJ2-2	CASSLGHRDLNTGELFF
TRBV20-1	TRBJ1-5	CSARNTRGDQPQHF
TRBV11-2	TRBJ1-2	CASSLLPPGQGGGYGYTF
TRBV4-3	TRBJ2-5	CASSQVVGYQETQYF
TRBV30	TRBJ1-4	CACQPRTGEEKLFF
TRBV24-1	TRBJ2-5	CATSEGQGARETQYF
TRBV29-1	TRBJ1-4	CSATRETGEKLFF
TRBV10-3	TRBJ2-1	CAISEGPSGAIYNEQFF
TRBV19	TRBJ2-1	CASSPTGQGAYEQFF
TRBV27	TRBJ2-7	CASRVGGKRPYEQYF
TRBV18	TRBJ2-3	CASSDLAGKGTQYF
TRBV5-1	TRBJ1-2	CASSLLGDGHYGYTF
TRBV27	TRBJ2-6	CASSSQHRGLLFSGANVLTF
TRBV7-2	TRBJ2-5	CASSLARGAGETQYF
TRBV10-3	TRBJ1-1	CAISGTGNTEAFF
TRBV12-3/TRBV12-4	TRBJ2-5	CASSSQRGRETQYF
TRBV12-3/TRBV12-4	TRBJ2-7	CASSSRYGYRDEQYF
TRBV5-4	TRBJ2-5	CASSLRQGTETQYF
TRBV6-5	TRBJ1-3	CASSYSSGAGNTIYF
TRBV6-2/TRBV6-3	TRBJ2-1	CASSYAGGRVNEQFF
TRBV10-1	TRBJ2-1	CARTQGRLAAYNEQFF
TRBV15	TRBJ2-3	CATSRPPGTGSLTDTQYF
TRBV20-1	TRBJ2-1	CSAPRTSVYNEQFF
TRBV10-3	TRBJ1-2	CAISESDRQHYGYTF
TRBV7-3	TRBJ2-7	CASSLGGTDEQYF
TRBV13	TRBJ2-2	CASSLTGQGTGELFF
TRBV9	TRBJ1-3	CASSASPQTSGNTIYF
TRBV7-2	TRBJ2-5	CASSLGTSGGQETQYF
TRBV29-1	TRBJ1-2	CSVGGPFYGYTF
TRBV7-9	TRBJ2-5	CASSLGDREQETQYF
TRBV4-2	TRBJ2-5	CASSQGEGPETQYF
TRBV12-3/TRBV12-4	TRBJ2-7	CASSFLGTPRASYEQYF
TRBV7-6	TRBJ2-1	CASSLDPGAGSGFF
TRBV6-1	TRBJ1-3	CASRASGGNTIYF
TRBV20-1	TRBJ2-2	CSARSSSGGELFF
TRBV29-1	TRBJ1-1	CSVGWNTEAFF
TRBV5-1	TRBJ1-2	CASSRSAGENGYTF
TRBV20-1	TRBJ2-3	CSAPEGGDGTDTQYF
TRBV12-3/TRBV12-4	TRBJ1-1	CASSSHSDGNTEAFF
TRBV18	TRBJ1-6	CASSLGQGQFSPLHF